This is a list of T cell receptor beta chains from one sample in a study of CD8 T cells in Susac syndrome. Each CDR3 protein gets one entry after TCRdb re-called the immunoSEQ multiplex PCR reads with MiXCR. Of around 140,000 distinct CDR3 sequences listed, 95% were seen once; the top ten hold over 0.095%. Sequencing input: CD4+ T cells from PBMCs. The receptor source for this set is a human donor with multiple sclerosis. Each CDR3 is given with its conserved first and last residue. D genes are given only for firm matches. A row's size may be missing; if present it is once, few, many or a size class.

D gene,clone size,J gene,V gene,CDR3 DNA,CDR3 protein
TRBD1,.,TRBJ2-5,TRBV4-2,TGTGCCAGCAGCCAAGAGACCTTTGGGACAGGGAGTCAAGAGACCCAGTACTTC,CASSQETFGTGSQETQYF
.,.,TRBJ1-6,TRBV20-1,TGCAGTGCTTGGGCGGGGGACCGAGGGGAAGGGGGACCCCTCCACTTT,CSAWAGDRGEGGPLHF
TRBD1,.,TRBJ1-4,TRBV29-1,TGCAGCGGACAGGGCACTAATGAAAAACTGTTTTTT,CSGQGTNEKLFF
TRBD1,.,TRBJ2-4,TRBV20-1,TGCAGTGCTATGGACAGGGCCAAAAACATTCAGTACTTC,CSAMDRAKNIQYF
.,.,TRBJ1-2,TRBV5-1,TGCGCCAGCAGCTTGATACGCGTCAGGACGAACTATGGCTACACCTTC,CASSLIRVRTNYGYTF
TRBD1,.,TRBJ2-5,TRBV12-3/TRBV12-4,TGTGCCAGCAGTCCTAGGACAGGGCCCGTGCAGGCCCAGTACTTC,CASSPRTGPVQAQYF
TRBD1,.,TRBJ1-5,TRBV27,TGTGCCACTTCCCCGGACAGGGGTGAGCCCCAGCATTTT,CATSPDRGEPQHF
TRBD2,.,TRBJ2-3,TRBV27,TGTGCCAGCAGTCCCGGACTAGCGGGAGGGTACGATACGCAGTATTTT,CASSPGLAGGYDTQYF
.,.,TRBJ1-2,TRBV5-4,TGTGCCAGCAGCTTGCCACAGAACTATGGCTACACCTTC,CASSLPQNYGYTF
.,.,TRBJ2-7,TRBV20-1,TGCAGTGCCCGTCCCCCACGGGGCTTCTACGAGCAGTACTTC,CSARPPRGFYEQYF
.,.,TRBJ2-2,TRBV28,TGTGCCAGCAGTTTCTCCAGGGTCGTCGGGGAGCTGTTTTTT,CASSFSRVVGELFF
.,.,TRBJ2-3,TRBV12-3/TRBV12-4,TGTGCCAGCAGTCTGGAGCTGGGAACAGATACGCAGTATTTT,CASSLELGTDTQYF
.,.,TRBJ2-7,TRBV3-1,TGTGCCAGCAGCCAACTAAGCCAGGCGGGAATAAGCGAGCAGTACTTC,CASSQLSQAGISEQYF
.,.,TRBJ2-7,TRBV2,TGTGCCAGCAGTGAGGTTTCCTCCTACGAGCAGTACTTC,CASSEVSSYEQYF
.,.,TRBJ2-5,TRBV27,TGTGCCAGCGGGGTGAGGTTGGAGACCCAGTACTTC,CASGVRLETQYF
.,.,TRBJ2-7,TRBV29-1,TGCAGCGCAGGGCAGACCTACGAGCAGTACTTC,CSAGQTYEQYF
.,.,TRBJ2-1,TRBV15,TGTGCCACCAGCAGAGATCAGGGCCCCTACAATGAGCAGTTCTTC,CATSRDQGPYNEQFF
.,.,TRBJ1-1,TRBV28,TGTGCCAGCAACCAGCGCGGCACTGAAGCTTTCTTT,CASNQRGTEAFF
.,.,TRBJ2-5,TRBV28,TGTGCCAGCAGCCCTACTAGGGGGGAGACCCAGTACTTC,CASSPTRGETQYF
TRBD2,.,TRBJ2-6,TRBV3-1,TGTGCCAGCAGCCGGATTGGACTAGCCGTGTCTGGGGCCAACGTCCTGACTTTC,CASSRIGLAVSGANVLTF
.,.,TRBJ1-2,TRBV27,TGTGCCAGCCTAGGGGGACTTGGTTATGGCTACACCTTC,CASLGGLGYGYTF
.,.,TRBJ1-5,TRBV30,TGTGCCTGGGCACATTTGGGCAATCAGCCCCAGCATTTT,CAWAHLGNQPQHF
.,.,TRBJ1-1,TRBV9,TGTGCCAGCAGCGTAGGCGGCAGGCGTGAAGCTTTCTTT,CASSVGGRREAFF
TRBD2,.,TRBJ2-3,TRBV20-1,TGCAGTGCTAAGGCTAGCGGGGTCTACACAGATACGCAGTATTTT,CSAKASGVYTDTQYF
.,.,TRBJ2-1,TRBV12-3/TRBV12-4,TGTGCCAGTAGATATAGGGGGGCTACCTACAATGAGCAGTTCTTC,CASRYRGATYNEQFF
.,.,TRBJ1-4,TRBV28,TGTGCCAGCAGCCTATCAATTGGGCCCCGAGATAAACTGTTTTTT,CASSLSIGPRDKLFF
.,.,TRBJ2-7,TRBV20-1,TGCAGTGCTAGAGATGTTTCGGTGGAGCAGTACTTC,CSARDVSVEQYF
TRBD2,few,TRBJ2-2,TRBV6-6,TGTGCCAGCAGTTACACTAGCGGGAACACCGGGGAGCTGTTTTTT,CASSYTSGNTGELFF
.,.,TRBJ2-3,TRBV18,TGTGCCAGCTCACCTCAGGGTTTCCTCACAGATACGCAGTATTTT,CASSPQGFLTDTQYF
TRBD1,.,TRBJ1-6,TRBV7-9,TGTGCCAGCAGCCCCCGGACAGGGGTTAATTCACCCCTCCACTTT,CASSPRTGVNSPLHF
.,.,TRBJ2-1,TRBV12-3/TRBV12-4,TGTGCCAGCAGTTTGAGGTACCTTGGGAATGAGCAGTTCTTC,CASSLRYLGNEQFF
.,.,TRBJ2-1,TRBV30,TGTGCCTGGAGTTTGGGGCCCAATAACCTCTACAATGAGCAGTTCTTC,CAWSLGPNNLYNEQFF
.,once,TRBJ1-5,TRBV30,TGTGCCTGGAGTGCACATACCTCAGGGGCCAATCAGCCCCAGCATTTT,CAWSAHTSGANQPQHF
.,.,TRBJ1-2,TRBV13,TGTGCCAGCAGCTTAGTGAGGGATGGCTACACCTTC,CASSLVRDGYTF
.,.,TRBJ1-1,TRBV29-1,TGCAGCGTTGAGAGGGAGATCATGAACACTGAAGCTTTCTTT,CSVEREIMNTEAFF
.,.,TRBJ2-7,TRBV5-1,TGCGCCAGCAGCTCGGATCCGTACGAGCAGTACTTC,CASSSDPYEQYF
.,.,TRBJ2-7,TRBV3-1,TGTGCCAGCAGCCCCCAGGGGACTACCTACGAGCAGTACTTC,CASSPQGTTYEQYF
TRBD1,.,TRBJ1-2,TRBV20-1,TGCAGGGGACAGGGTGGGTCTAACTATGGCTACACCTTC,CRGQGGSNYGYTF
TRBD2,.,TRBJ2-3,TRBV30,TGTGCCTGGAGTAGCGGGAGGCTTACTAGCACAGATACGCAGTATTTT,CAWSSGRLTSTDTQYF
.,.,TRBJ1-2,TRBV20-1,TGCAGTGCTAGGTCGCAGAACTATGGCTACACCTTC,CSARSQNYGYTF
.,.,TRBJ2-3,TRBV3-1,TGTGCCAGCAGCACCCGCACAGATACGCAGTATTTT,CASSTRTDTQYF
.,.,TRBJ2-7,TRBV1,TGCACCAGCAGCCAAATCCCTAGCGGGAACAACGCCTACGAGCAGTACTTC,CTSSQIPSGNNAYEQYF
.,.,TRBJ2-7,TRBV15,TGTGCCACCAGCAGAGATTCAGCAGTCTCCTACGAGCAGTACTTC,CATSRDSAVSYEQYF
TRBD1,.,TRBJ1-1,TRBV29-1,TGCAGCGTTGGTCCGGGACAGACGAACACTGAAGCTTTCTTT,CSVGPGQTNTEAFF
.,few,TRBJ2-7,TRBV6-2/TRBV6-3,TGTGCCAGCAGGAGTCAGGGACTTCCCGAGCAGTACTTC,CASRSQGLPEQYF
.,.,TRBJ2-1,TRBV27,TGTGCCAGCAGTTGGAAAGGCAATGAGCAGTTCTTC,CASSWKGNEQFF